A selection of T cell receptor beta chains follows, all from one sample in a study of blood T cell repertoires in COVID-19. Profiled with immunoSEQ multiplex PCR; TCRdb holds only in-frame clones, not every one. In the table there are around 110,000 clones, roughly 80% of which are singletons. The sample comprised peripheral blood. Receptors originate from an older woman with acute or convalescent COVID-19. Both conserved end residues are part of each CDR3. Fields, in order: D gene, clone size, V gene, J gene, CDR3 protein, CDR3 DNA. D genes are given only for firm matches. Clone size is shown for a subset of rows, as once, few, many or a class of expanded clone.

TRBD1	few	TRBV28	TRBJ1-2	CASSPHRRDRTLNYGYTF	TGTGCCAGCAGTCCTCATCGCCGGGACAGGACCCTCAACTATGGCTACACCTTC
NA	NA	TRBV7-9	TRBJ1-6	CASSFQGLNSPLHF	TGTGCCAGCAGCTTTCAGGGGTTGAATTCACCCCTCCACTTT
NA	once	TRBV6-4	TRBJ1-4	CASSGLWPPGKEKLFF	TGTGCCAGCAGTGGACTTTGGCCTCCGGGTAAGGAAAAACTGTTTTTT
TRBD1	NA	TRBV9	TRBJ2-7	CASSVVALTTGTAYEQYF	TGTGCCAGCAGCGTAGTGGCCCTCACAACCGGGACAGCATACGAGCAGTACTTC
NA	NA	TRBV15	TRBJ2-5	CATSRVTVRTEVGTQYF	TGTGCCACCAGCAGAGTAACCGTACGTACGGAGGTCGGGACCCAGTACTTC
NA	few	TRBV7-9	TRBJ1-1	CASSSPSLENTEAFF	TGTGCCAGCAGCTCACCTAGTCTGGAGAACACTGAAGCTTTCTTT
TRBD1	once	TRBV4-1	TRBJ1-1	CASSTPQGAIAFF	TGCGCCAGCAGCACCCCACAGGGGGCTATTGCTTTCTTT
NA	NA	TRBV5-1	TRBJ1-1	CASSLDRTNTEAFF	TGCGCCAGCAGCTTAGACAGGACGAACACTGAAGCTTTCTTT
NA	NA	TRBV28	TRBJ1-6	CASSPDLSGSPLHF	TGTGCCAGCAGTCCGGATCTAAGCGGATCACCCCTCCACTTT
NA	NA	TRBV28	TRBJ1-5	CASRQRSSVSNQPQHF	TGTGCTTCACGACAGCGTTCTTCTGTAAGCAATCAGCCCCAGCATTTT
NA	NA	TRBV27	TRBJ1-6	CASSFSSPLHF	TGTGCCAGCAGTTTTAGCTCACCCCTCCACTTT
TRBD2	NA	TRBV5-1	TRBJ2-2	CASSPGGLAVVTGELFF	TGCGCCAGCAGCCCCGGTGGACTAGCGGTTGTCACCGGGGAGCTGTTTTTT
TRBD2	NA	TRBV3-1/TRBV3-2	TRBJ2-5	CASSQGLQTSGIETQYF	TGTGCCAGCAGCCAAGGCTTACAGACTAGCGGGATTGAGACCCAGTACTTC
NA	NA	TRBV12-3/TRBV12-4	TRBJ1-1	CASSFAGGTEAFF	TGTGCCAGCAGTTTCGCGGGAGGGACTGAAGCTTTCTTT
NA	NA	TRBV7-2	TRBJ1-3	CASSSAAGAGNTIYF	TGTGCCAGCAGCTCCGCGGCGGGTGCTGGAAACACCATATATTTT
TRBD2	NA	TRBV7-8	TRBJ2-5	CASSYRARTSGGEAETQYF	TGTGCCAGCAGCTACCGGGCCAGGACTAGCGGGGGGGAAGCGGAGACCCAGTACTTC
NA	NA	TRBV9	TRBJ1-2	CASSVATSGYTF	TGTGCCAGCAGCGTAGCAACGAGTGGCTACACCTTC
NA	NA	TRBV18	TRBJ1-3	CASSSGGGSGNTIYF	TGTGCCAGCTCGTCCGGCGGGGGCTCTGGAAACACCATATATTTT
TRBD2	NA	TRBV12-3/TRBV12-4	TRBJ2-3	CASSSSGTFTQYF	TGTGCCAGCAGTAGTAGCGGGACATTTACGCAGTATTTT
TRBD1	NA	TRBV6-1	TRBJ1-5	CASSELLRGNQPQHF	TGTGCCAGCAGTGAATTACTCAGGGGGAATCAGCCCCAGCATTTT
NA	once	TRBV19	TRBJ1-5	CASSIGRFQGNQPQHF	TGTGCCAGTAGTATAGGTCGCTTCCAGGGCAATCAGCCCCAGCATTTT
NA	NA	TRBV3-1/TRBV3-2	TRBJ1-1	CASSRDTMNTEAFF	TGTGCCAGCAGCCGGGACACCATGAACACTGAAGCTTTCTTT
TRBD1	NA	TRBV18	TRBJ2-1	CASSPGTGVHEQFF	TGTGCCAGCTCACCAGGGACAGGGGTTCATGAGCAGTTCTTC
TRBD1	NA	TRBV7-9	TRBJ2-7	CASSLPQTGGSYEQYF	TGTGCCAGCAGCTTACCCCAGACAGGGGGCAGCTACGAGCAGTACTTC
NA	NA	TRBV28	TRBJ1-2	CASSEGTNYGYTF	TGTGCCAGCAGCGAGGGCACTAACTATGGCTACACCTTC
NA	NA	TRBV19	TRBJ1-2	CASSVPHGQGNGYTF	TGTGCCAGTAGTGTACCACATGGACAAGGAAACGGCTACACCTTC
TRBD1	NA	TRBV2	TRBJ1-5	CASGGQGGYQPQHF	TGTGCCAGCGGGGGACAGGGAGGCTATCAGCCCCAGCATTTT
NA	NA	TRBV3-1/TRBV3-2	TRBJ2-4	CASSQDGVGHRVQYF	TGTGCCAGCAGCCAAGATGGGGTAGGGCACAGGGTTCAGTACTTC
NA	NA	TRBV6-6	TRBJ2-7	CATSYLSAGAYEQYF	TGTGCCACTTCGTATTTATCAGCAGGCGCCTACGAGCAGTACTTC
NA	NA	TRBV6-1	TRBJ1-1	CASSEQGGNTEAFF	TGTGCCAGCAGTGAGCAGGGAGGGAACACTGAAGCTTTCTTT
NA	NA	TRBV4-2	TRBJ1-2	CASSQEPGQLSYGYTF	TGTGCCAGCAGCCAAGAACCTGGACAGTTGTCCTATGGCTACACCTTC
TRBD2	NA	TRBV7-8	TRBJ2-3	CASSFPSGGVTDTQYF	TGTGCCAGCAGCTTCCCTAGCGGGGGAGTCACAGATACGCAGTATTTT
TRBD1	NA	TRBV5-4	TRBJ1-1	CASGTGAPEAFF	TGTGCCAGCGGTACAGGGGCCCCTGAAGCTTTCTTT
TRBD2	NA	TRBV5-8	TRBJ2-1	CASSRGLAASYNEQFF	TGTGCCAGCAGCAGGGGACTAGCGGCCTCCTACAATGAGCAGTTCTTC
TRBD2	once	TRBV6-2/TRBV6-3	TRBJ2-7	CASSYSTASGGSSYEQYF	TGTGCCAGCAGTTACTCGACGGCTAGCGGGGGCTCATCCTACGAGCAGTACTTC
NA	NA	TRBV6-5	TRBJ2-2	CASSYGGNTGELFF	TGTGCCAGCAGTTACGGGGGCAATACCGGGGAGCTGTTTTTT
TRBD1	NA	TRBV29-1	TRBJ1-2	CSVEDPGQGYYGYTF	TGCAGCGTTGAAGACCCCGGACAGGGATACTATGGCTACACCTTC
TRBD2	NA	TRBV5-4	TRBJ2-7	CASSLKGGGAEYF	TGTGCCAGCAGCTTAAAGGGCGGGGGGGCGGAGTACTTC
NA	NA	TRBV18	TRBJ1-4	CASSTDTLNEKLFF	TGTGCCAGCTCAACGGACACCCTTAATGAAAAACTGTTTTTT
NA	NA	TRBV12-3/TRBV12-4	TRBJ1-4	CASSLRDVEKLFF	TGTGCCAGCAGTTTACGGGATGTGGAAAAACTGTTTTTT
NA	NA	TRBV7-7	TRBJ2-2	CASSLDRTGELFF	TGTGCTAGCAGCTTAGATCGCACCGGGGAGCTGTTTTTT
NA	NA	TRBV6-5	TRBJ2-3	CASSYMGATDTQYF	TGTGCCAGCAGTTACATGGGGGCGACAGATACGCAGTATTTT
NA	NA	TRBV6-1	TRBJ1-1	CASSEMRGLTEAFF	TGTGCCAGCAGTGAAATGAGGGGGTTAACTGAAGCTTTCTTT
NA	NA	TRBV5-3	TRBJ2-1	CARSFTGTYNEQFF	TGTGCCAGAAGCTTCACAGGGACGTACAATGAGCAGTTCTTC
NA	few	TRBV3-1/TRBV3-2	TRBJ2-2	CASSPGFTHTGELFF	TGTGCCAGCAGCCCCGGGTTCACTCACACCGGGGAGCTGTTTTTT
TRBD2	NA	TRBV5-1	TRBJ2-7	CASSLAQTGGGGEQYF	TGCGCCAGCAGCTTGGCCCAGACGGGAGGGGGAGGCGAGCAGTACTTC
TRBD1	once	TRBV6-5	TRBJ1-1	CASSYSGQGNTEAFF	TGTGCCAGCAGTTACTCGGGACAGGGAAACACTGAAGCTTTCTTT
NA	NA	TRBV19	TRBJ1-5	CASSIGTASLIQSQHF	TGTGCCAGTAGTATAGGGACAGCCTCTCTGATACAGTCCCAGCATTTT
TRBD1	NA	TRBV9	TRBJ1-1	CASSPWTGGTEAFF	TGTGCCAGCAGCCCGTGGACAGGGGGCACTGAAGCTTTCTTT
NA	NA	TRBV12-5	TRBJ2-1	CASGLVARAGDNEQFF	TGTGCTAGTGGTTTGGTAGCCCGAGCGGGCGACAATGAGCAGTTCTTC